Below are 9 T cell receptor beta chains sequenced from a single sample in a study of cytomegalovirus exposure and HLA in healthy donors. This PCR relied on a set of 60 Vbeta primers and 13 Jbeta primers. Repertoires were generated with immunoSEQ multiplex PCR, while TCRdb's copy carries only in-frame clones and drops some. The profile shows 150,000 to 200,000 clones, around nine tenths of them singletons. Specimen: PBMCs. The receptors were sampled from a woman aged 30 to 39 in good health and CMV-seronegative.

This rearrangement joins TRBV2 to TRBJ2-1, with 10 bases that match TRBD2. The CDR3 is 15 residues long. Unmatched junction bases numbered 6, after V lost 6 bases and J lost 4 bases. CDR1 is SNHLY and CDR2 is FYNNEI in the germline V gene. CDR3 amino acids: CASRISGGDYNEQFF. For the CDR3, the DNA is TGTGCCAGCAGAATAAGCGGGGGGGATTACAATGAGCAGTTCTTC.

As to this clone: Mismatch with germline at one junction end may stem from a read error. Other DNA sequences within the sample encode an identical CDR3. This chain joins TRBV27 and TRBJ1-1, with 7 bases that match TRBD1. Germline V gene data show CDR1 as MNHEY and CDR2 as SMNVEV (reference sequence). CDR3 length: 13 residues. CDR3 loop: CASSFAGGTEAFF. The CDR3 DNA follows: TGTGCCAGCAGTTTCGCAGGGGGGACTGAGGCTTTCTTT.

The chain combines TRBV21-1 with TRBJ1-1; no DNA check was done on the table's D call, TRBD1. TRBV21-1 is classified as a pseudogene. The CDR3 consists of 20 residues. For the CDR3, the DNA is TGTGCCAGCAGCATGCACGGGACAGGGGGCGGATTATACATGAACACTGAAGCTTTCTTT. Translating gives CASSMHGTGGGLYMNTEAFF.

This clone was seen just once. This chain uses TRBV18 with TRBJ1-1, with D possibly TRBD1 on 5 matching bases. V lost 1 base to trimming and J lost 5 bases, with 8 bases between them. The V gene's germline CDR1 is KGHSH and CDR2 LQKENI. The CDR3 runs to 13 residues. CDR3: CASSPLGGTEAFF. CDR3 nucleotide sequence: TGTGCCAGCTCACCACTGGGGGGGACTGAAGCTTTCTTT. Together with reference TRBV18 and TRBJ1-1, the CDR3 gives the full variable domain: NAGVMQNPRHLVRRRGQEARLRCSPMKGHSHVYWYRQLPEEGLKFMVYLQKENIIDESGMPKERFSAEFPKEGPSILRIQQVVRGDSAAYFCASSPLGGTEAFFGQGTRLTVV.

The chain uses TRBV2 and TRBJ2-3; TRBD2 aligns across 12 bases. With 11 bases clipped from V and 7 bases from J, the junction kept 4 bases outside the gene matches. Per the germline V gene, CDR1 is SNHLY and CDR2 is FYNNEI. This CDR3 comprises 12 residues. The CDR3 reads CASSGGANTQYF. As DNA, the CDR3 is TGTGCCTCTAGCGGGGGGGCGAATACGCAGTATTTT.

This chain joins TRBV5-5 and TRBJ2-7, with TRBD2 matching 13 bases. This CDR3 spans 15 amino acids. The germline gives CDR1 SGHKS, CDR2 YYEKEE (reference sequence). The ends lost 4 bases at V and 4 bases at J; junction bases unmatched: 5. The DNA for the CDR3 is TGTGCCAGCAGCGAACTAGCGGGAGGGGGGTACGAGCAGTACTTC. It specifies CASSELAGGGYEQYF. Supplemented by reference TRBV5-5 and TRBJ2-7, the full variable domain reads DAGVTQSPTHLIKTRGQQVTLRCSPISGHKSVSWYQQVLGQGPQFIFQYYEKEERGRGNFPDRFSARQFPNYSSELNVNALLLGDSALYLCASSELAGGGYEQYFGPGTRLTVT.

This clone has only one observation. The chain links TRBV27 to TRBJ2-5; no clear D. CDR1 is MNHEY, CDR2 SMNVEV, per germline (reference sequence). The CDR3 has 13 residues. V was cut by 6 bases and J by 2 bases, with 10 bases left in between. The CDR3: CASRTAGQETQYF. In DNA, the CDR3 is TGTGCCAGCAGAACGGCAGGTCAAGAGACCCAGTACTTC.

A remark on this clone: This specimen includes other DNA sequences encoding the same CDR3. This rearrangement joins TRBV6-1 to TRBJ1-1, with 7 bases aligning to TRBD1. The V segment lost 3 bases and the J segment 4 bases; nucleotides outside the gene matches: 8. Looked up from germline, CDR1 is MNHNS and CDR2 is SASEGT. The CDR3 has 15 amino acids. The CDR3 is CASSEERGPGTEAFF. The CDR3 DNA is TGTGCCAGCAGTGAGGAGAGGGGGCCGGGCACTGAAGCTTTCTTT.

The rearrangement uses TRBV7-3 and TRBJ2-1; TRBD2 matches at 7 bases. The CDR3 contains 16 residues. Trimming took 2 bases from V and 4 from J; bases not matched to a gene: 8. The germline CDR1 and CDR2 sequences are SGHTA and FQGTGA. The CDR3 nucleotides read TGTGCCAGCAGCTTAGAGGAGCGGGGCCCTTACAATGAGCAGTTCTTC. Residues: CASSLEERGPYNEQFF.